The clone carrying this T cell receptor beta chain has at least ten counts. The TCR beta CDR3 regions underwent amplification from RNA transcripts. First-round RT-PCR used HTBI primers; second-round multiplex PCR followed. Using its own MiXCR run on the multiplex PCR reads, TCRdb lists one record per CDR3 protein. Among roughly 400,000 distinct CDR3 sequences listed, about 16% were seen once. These data belong to a study of Graves' ophthalmopathy and Graves' hyperthyroidism. CDR3 length: 15 residues. J gave up 5 bases and V 5 bases, and 8 bases lay outside the gene matches. Germline loops: CDR1 SGHTA, CDR2 FQGNSA.

The sequenced sample consisted of peripheral blood. The genes are TRBV7-2 and TRBJ2-5; TRBD2 matches at 10 bases. The receptor was isolated from a woman between 18 and 29 years old with Graves' ophthalmopathy. The CDR3 region has the DNA TGTGCCAGCAGCATAAGCGGGAGGGGGGAGGAGACCCAGTACTTC. Encoded protein: CASSISGRGEETQYF.